This paragraph covers one T cell receptor (beta chain) sequence. Its antigen is not known. The sample originates from a study of CD8+CD57+ T cells in acquired aplastic anemia. About the study: Each DNA sample taken from sorted CD4+ and CD8+ cells came to about 3.4 ug on average.

Study-wide findings and caveats: In common between the patients and the controls were more than 25 CD8+ CDR3 sequences.

Genomic DNA, serving as template, underwent TCR beta VDJ and CDR3 profiling. TCRdb re-analysed the reads in MiXCR, keeping a single row per CDR3 protein. The sample consists of some 170,000 distinct CDR3 sequences, 55% to 65% of them appearing once. The sequenced patients had an expansion of CD8+CD57+ cells seen by flow cytometry. This sequence originates from a human donor with aplastic anemia. The sample comprised sorted CD4+, CD8+, or CD8+CD57+ T cells (not recorded which) from PBMCs.

DNA of the CDR3: TGTGCCAGCAGCTCCGAGACGGGGGAGCAGTACTTC. This translates into CASSSETGEQYF. The chain joins TRBV7-3 to TRBJ2-7, with a tentative D call TRBD2 (5 bases). Germline V lookup: CDR1 SGHTA, CDR2 FQGTGA. V was cut by 4 bases and J by 7 bases, with 11 bases left in between. This CDR3 spans 12 amino acids. Variable domain in full (rest from reference TRBV7-3 and TRBJ2-7): GAGVSQTPSNKVTEKGKYVELRCDPISGHTALYWYRQSLGQGPEFLIYFQGTGAADDSGLPNDRFFAVRPEGSVSTLKIQRTERGDSAVYLCASSSETGEQYFGPGTRLTVT.